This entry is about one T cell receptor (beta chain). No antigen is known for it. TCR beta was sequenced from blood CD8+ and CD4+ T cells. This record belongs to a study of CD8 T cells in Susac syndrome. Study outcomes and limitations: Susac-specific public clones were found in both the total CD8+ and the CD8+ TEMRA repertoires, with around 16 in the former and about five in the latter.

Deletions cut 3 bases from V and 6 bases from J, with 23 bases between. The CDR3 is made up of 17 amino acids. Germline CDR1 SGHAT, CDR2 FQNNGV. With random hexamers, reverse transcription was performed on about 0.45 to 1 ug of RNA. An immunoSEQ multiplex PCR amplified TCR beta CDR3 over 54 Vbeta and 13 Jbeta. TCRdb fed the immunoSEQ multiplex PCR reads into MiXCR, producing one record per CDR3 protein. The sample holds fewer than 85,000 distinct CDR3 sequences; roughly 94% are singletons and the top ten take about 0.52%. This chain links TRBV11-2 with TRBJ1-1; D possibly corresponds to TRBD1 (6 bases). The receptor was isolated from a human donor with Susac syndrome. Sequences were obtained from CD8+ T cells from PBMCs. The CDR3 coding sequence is TGTGCCAGCAGCTTTTGGGACACTACCCTAAGGGGCCCTGAAGCTTTCTTT. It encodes CASSFWDTTLRGPEAFF.